This T cell receptor (beta chain) was found in a study of shared clonotypes between healthy human individuals. Study-wide background: Three plates were used per donor for CD4 naive, three for CD4 memory, two for CD8 naive and one for CD8 memory.

The CDR3 length is 18 residues. With 1 base removed from V and 0 bases from J, the gap between germline ends came to 18 bases. The germline V gene has CDR1 MDHEN and CDR2 SYDVKM. None of the donors, who were healthy HIV-negative adults, had recently had acute infections or vaccinations. DNA at approximately 200 ng, roughly 27,000 T cell genomes, went into sorted-subset replicate PCRs. Profiled with immunoSEQ multiplex PCR; TCRdb holds only in-frame clones, not every one. Found here are 2 million to 2.5 million clones, approximately 93% of them singletons; the top ten hold 0.35% to 0.5%. Sequences were obtained from naive CD4+ T cells from PBMCs. Subset described: CD45RA+ positively selected. The genes are TRBV28 and TRBJ1-1; possibly TRBD1 for D (6 bases). This receptor was obtained from a man younger than 35 in good health. Some clones in this sample may be carry-over from other donors' samples. This chain's CDR3 is CASSLLGGQGTLNTEAFF. DNA for the CDR3: TGTGCCAGCAGTTTATTGGGCGGGCAGGGGACTTTGAACACTGAAGCTTTCTTT. The whole variable domain, remainder taken from reference TRBV28 and TRBJ1-1, is DVKVTQSSRYLVKRTGEKVFLECVQDMDHENMFWYRQDPGLGLRLIYFSYDVKMKEKGDIPEGYSVSREKKERFSLILESASTNQTSMYLCASSLLGGQGTLNTEAFFGQGTRLTVV.